A single count supports the clone carrying this T cell receptor beta chain. The Seattle patients, enrolled during active infection, were followed longitudinally. The CDR3 is 21 amino acids. The junction had 19 bases not matched to a gene; V was cut back by 1 base and J by 2 bases. Germline lookup yields CDR1 MGHRA and CDR2 YSYEKL. As processed by the authors: Using reference gene primer amplification, nucleated cell counts were estimated. Method: immunoSEQ multiplex PCR; TCRdb's copy keeps in-frame clones and lacks some. That table furnishes V, J and clone size, whereas the DNA furnished D and trimming. In the table there are hundreds of thousands of clones, about 87% of which are singletons. The data were obtained in a study of blood T cell repertoires in COVID-19. In the study overall: Samples taken during acute and convalescent COVID-19 were collected in the United States, Italy and Spain. PBMCs, B-cell-depleted T cells, or T cells were the source of the cDNA or gDNA that made up the material.

The chain has TRBV4-1 and TRBJ2-3; 9 nucleotides line up with TRBD2. The sequenced material came from peripheral blood. The TCR was taken from a man aged 18 to 30 with COVID-19, enrolled during active disease. CDR3 bases: TGCGCCAGCAGCCAAGCCCTGGCTTGGCGGGAGGGCCTTCCCCACACAGATACGCAGTATTTT. The encoded protein is CASSQALAWREGLPHTDTQYF.